A single sample is the source of the 29 T cell receptor beta chains below, sequenced in a study of T cells after yellow fever vaccination. TCRdb re-called the 5' RACE reads with MiXCR, one entry per CDR3 protein. Among almost 30,000 distinct CDR3 sequences listed, 6.3% were seen once. The specimen was PBMCs, either bulk or a sorted T-cell subset (CD4+, CD8+, memory, or dextramer-sorted; not recorded which), collected on the day of the yellow fever booster vaccination. The receptors originated from a man in his thirties or forties who received the YFV17D yellow fever vaccine.

This clonotype was found a few times. The chain joins TRBV19 to TRBJ2-4, with D maybe TRBD2 (7 bases). The CDR3 totals 15 residues. Trimming took off 5 bases at V and 7 bases at J, with 18 bases between the two ends. CDR1 and CDR2 from the germline V gene are LNHDA and SQIVND (reference sequence). CDR3 residues: CASSLGRGYENIQYF. The CDR3 bases are TGTGCCAGTAGTCTTGGGAGGGGGTATGAGAACATTCAGTACTTC.

This clonotype has just a few counts. V gene TRBV5-1 combines with J gene TRBJ2-5; 12 bases are shared with TRBD2. CDR1 is SGHRS, CDR2 YFSETQ, per germline. There are 16 residues in the CDR3. Trimming took 0 bases from V and 4 from J; bases not matched to a gene: 4. CDR3 in DNA: TGCGCCAGCAGCTTGGCACTAGCGGGAGGAGGAGAGACCCAGTACTTC. As protein: CASSLALAGGGETQYF.

This clonotype was seen only a few times. This chain uses TRBV6-6 with TRBJ2-5; 9 bases fit TRBD2. The CDR3 totals 13 residues. Looked up from germline, CDR1 is MNHNY and CDR2 is SVGAGI (reference sequence). Trimming took 6 bases from V and 5 from J; bases not matched to a gene: 4. DNA of the CDR3: TGTGCCAGCAGCCCTGGACTAGCGGAGACCCAGTACTTC. Translation gives CASSPGLAETQYF.

This clonotype was seen repeatedly, ten times or more. The chain joins TRBV10-1 to TRBJ2-3; 7 bases agree with TRBD2. V lost 4 bases to trimming and J lost 3 bases; unmatched junction nucleotides: 4. This CDR3 has 14 residues. Per germline, CDR1 WNHNN and CDR2 SYGVQD (reference sequence). The chain's CDR3 is CASSASGPTDTQYF. CDR3 in DNA: TGCGCCAGCAGTGCTAGCGGACCTACAGATACGCAGTATTTT.

This clonotype was found many times. The chain recombines TRBV20-1 with TRBJ2-7, with TRBD2 matching 8 bases. V was pared by 3 bases and J by 3 bases, with 7 bases of the junction left unmatched. The CDR3 is made up of 14 amino acids. Per the germline V gene, CDR1 is DFQATT and CDR2 is SNEGSKA (reference sequence). CDR3 amino acids: CSARKVLAVYEQYF. CDR3 bases: TGCAGTGCTAGGAAGGTACTAGCGGTCTACGAGCAGTACTTC.

This clonotype has ten or more counts. V usage is TRBV12-3 or TRBV12-4 and J usage is TRBJ1-1; possibly TRBD1 for D (5 bases). This CDR3 contains 13 residues. The ends were cut back, 8 bases at V and 3 bases at J, with 13 bases in the middle. The CDR3 loop reads CASSTLGDTEAFF. CDR3 nucleotide sequence: TGTGCCAGCTCGACTCTGGGGGACACTGAAGCTTTCTTT.

There are many counts of this clonotype. CDR3 sequence: CASRRGTGTTYEQYF. CDR3 DNA: TGCGCCAGCAGACGCGGGACAGGTACCACCTACGAGCAGTACTTC. The V call is TRBV10-2, the J call TRBJ2-7; 8 bases line up with TRBD1. The CDR3 runs to 15 residues. J was trimmed by 2 bases and V by 6 bases; bases with no gene match: 9. Germline V gene data show CDR1 as WSHSY and CDR2 as SAAADI.

The sample holds many counts of this clonotype. This chain uses TRBV7-8 with TRBJ2-3, with D tentatively TRBD1 (7 bases). V lost 5 bases and J 6 bases, leaving 39 bases between the germline ends. CDR3 length equals 22 residues. Germline V CDR1 and CDR2: SGHVS, FQNEAQ. CDR3 DNA: TGTGCCAGCAGCGCACGGGGCAGGGGGGAAGCTGGCGGGCACTCCTCAGGCGATACGCAGTATTTT. It yields the protein CASSARGRGEAGGHSSGDTQYF.

This clonotype was seen at least ten times. The chain recombines TRBV20-1 with TRBJ2-5, with a possible D match to TRBD1 (6 bases). Trimming left V 3 bases short and J 4 bases short, with 15 bases between. The CDR3 is 14 residues long. Looked up from germline, CDR1 is DFQATT and CDR2 is SNEGSKA (reference sequence). This chain's CDR3 is CSARTMAGAETQYF. CDR3 DNA sequence: TGCAGTGCTAGGACCATGGCAGGGGCAGAGACCCAGTACTTC.

This clonotype showed up many times. The chain has TRBV20-1 and TRBJ1-1, with a tentative D call TRBD1 (6 bases). The germline V gene has CDR1 DFQATT and CDR2 SNEGSKA (reference sequence). This CDR3 has 8 amino acids. The CDR3 sequence is CKTGGAFF. The CDR3 DNA reads TGCAAGACTGGGGGCGCTTTCTTT.

This clonotype has a count of ten or more. This chain joins TRBV21-1 and TRBJ2-5; TRBD1 is taken as the D call from the table, unchecked against the DNA. TRBV21-1 is termed a pseudogene. This CDR3 has 15 amino acids. The CDR3 region is CASSKQWTGRGTQYF. CDR3 nucleotide sequence: TGTGCCAGCAGCAAACAATGGACTGGCAGGGGGACCCAGTACTTC.

This clonotype was counted ten times or more. V usage is TRBV20-1 and J usage is TRBJ2-3; D is perhaps TRBD1 (5 bases). The CDR3 covers 18 residues. Per germline, CDR1 DFQATT and CDR2 SNEGSKA (reference sequence). V was clipped by 0 bases and J by 3 bases, with 22 bases between them. In nucleotides, the CDR3 is TGCAGTGCTAGAGATGGGGCAGGGTTATTTCGATCGACAGATACGCAGTATTTT. Protein: CSARDGAGLFRSTDTQYF.

At least ten counts were recorded for this clonotype. This chain connects TRBV5-1 to TRBJ2-3; TRBD2 matches at 8 bases. V was clipped by 3 bases and J by 2 bases; unmatched bases: 5. This CDR3 is built from 15 residues. CDR1 SGHRS and CDR2 YFSETQ come from the germline V gene. Here the CDR3 DNA reads TGCGCCAGCAGCTGGGGCGGGGGGCCCACAGATACGCAGTATTTT. Translating gives CASSWGGGPTDTQYF. The variable domain in full, with the rest retrieved from reference TRBV5-1 and TRBJ2-3, is KAGVTQTPRYLIKTRGQQVTLSCSPISGHRSVSWYQQTPGQGLQFLFEYFSETQRNKGNFPGRFSGRQFSNSRSEMNVSTLELGDSALYLCASSWGGGPTDTQYFGPGTRLTVL.

This clonotype came up many times. The V gene is TRBV6-4, the J gene TRBJ2-3; 10 bases are shared with TRBD2. CDR1 MRHNA and CDR2 SNTAGT come from the germline V gene. The CDR3 length is 15 residues. The J segment lost 6 bases and the V segment lost 6 bases, leaving 9 bases of the junction unmatched. The CDR3 sequence: CASSPETSGSDTQYF. CDR3 bases: TGTGCCAGCAGCCCCGAGACTAGCGGGTCGGATACGCAGTATTTT.

V and J are TRBV7-3 and TRBJ2-7, with TRBD2 as a possible D gene (5 bases). The V gene's germline CDR1 is SGHTA and CDR2 FQGTGA. Trimming left V 5 bases short and J 3 bases short, with 17 bases between. CDR3 length: 15 amino acids. CDR3 DNA: TGTGCCAGCAGCCCCCTTGTGGGAGAGAACTACGAGCAGTACTTC. This codes for CASSPLVGENYEQYF. Filled out from reference TRBV7-3 and TRBJ2-7, the complete variable domain reads GAGVSQTPSNKVTEKGKYVELRCDPISGHTALYWYRQSLGQGPEFLIYFQGTGAADDSGLPNDRFFAVRPEGSVSTLKIQRTERGDSAVYLCASSPLVGENYEQYFGPGTRLTVT.

This clonotype was counted many times. The chain is built from TRBV12-3 or TRBV12-4 and TRBJ1-1, with a possible D match to TRBD1 (5 bases). V was cut by 0 bases and J by 1 base, with 6 bases left in between. The CDR3 covers 14 residues. The CDR3 loop is CASSLARGNTEAFF. CDR3 coding DNA: TGTGCCAGCAGTTTAGCAAGGGGGAACACTGAAGCTTTCTTT.

This clonotype appeared many times. The chain couples TRBV5-1 to TRBJ2-3, with D possibly matching TRBD1 (6 bases). Germline V CDR1 and CDR2: SGHRS, YFSETQ. V lost 0 bases, J lost 2 bases, and 7 bases lay in between. The CDR3 runs to 14 residues. CDR3 in DNA: TGCGCCAGCAGCTTGGGGGACAACACAGATACGCAGTATTTT. Its protein product is CASSLGDNTDTQYF.

The sample holds many counts of this clonotype. The V call is TRBV30, the J call TRBJ1-1, with unresolved D. CDR3 length: 12 residues. V lost 0 bases and J lost 6, with 8 bases in between. Germline CDR1 and CDR2: GTSNPN and SVGIG (reference sequence). CDR3 in DNA: TGTGCCTGGAGTGTAAAGTTGGCTGAAGCTTTCTTT. Translating it yields CAWSVKLAEAFF.

The gene calls are TRBV6-1 and TRBJ2-4; D remains ambiguous. The V gene's germline CDR1 is MNHNS and CDR2 SASEGT. Trimming shortened V by 6 bases and J by 0 bases, and 9 bases separated the two germline ends. This CDR3 region has 14 residues. CDR3: CASRPLGAKNIQYF. CDR3 bases: TGTGCCAGCAGACCGCTGGGAGCCAAAAACATTCAGTACTTC.

This clonotype was counted ten times or more. The chain couples TRBV28 to TRBJ2-6, with D possibly matching TRBD2 (6 bases). Trimming removed 9 bases at V and 3 bases at J, with 9 bases between. In germline, CDR1 is MDHEN, CDR2 SYDVKM. This CDR3 comprises 13 residues. The CDR3 loop is CASRDFGANVLTF. In DNA form, the CDR3 reads TGTGCCAGTAGGGACTTTGGGGCCAACGTCCTGACTTTC.

The sample holds many counts of this clonotype. This sequence joins TRBV6-1 and TRBJ2-1; TRBD2 agrees at 9 bases. The CDR3 extends over 16 amino acids. Germline lookup yields CDR1 MNHNS and CDR2 SASEGT. J lost 9 bases, V lost 4 bases, and 13 bases had no gene match. The CDR3 loop is CASSGLLAGVSAEQFF. CDR3 DNA: TGTGCCAGCAGTGGTCTTTTAGCGGGAGTCTCCGCTGAGCAGTTCTTC.

V gene TRBV5-4 combines with J gene TRBJ2-5; the match to TRBD2 covers 7 bases. Germline CDR1 reads SGHNT; CDR2 reads YYREEE (reference sequence). The CDR3 has 14 amino acids. Germline trimming cut 0 bases from V and 4 bases from J; bases unmatched to any gene: 3. Here the CDR3 reads CASSLVREGETQYF. CDR3 DNA: TGTGCCAGCAGCTTGGTCAGGGAGGGAGAGACCCAGTACTTC.

This clonotype was counted only a few times. The rearrangement uses TRBV4-2 and TRBJ2-2; D is undetermined. Germline lookup yields CDR1 LGHNA and CDR2 YNFKEQ. The CDR3 sequence is 18 residues long. V gave up 2 bases and J gave up 0 bases, with 16 bases separating them. The CDR3 protein is CASSQRWGDPANTGELFF. CDR3 coding DNA: TGTGCCAGCAGCCAACGTTGGGGTGACCCTGCGAACACCGGGGAGCTGTTTTTT.

V is TRBV27 and J is TRBJ2-5; 7 bases map to TRBD2. Trimming at V came to 10 bases and at J to 5 bases, leaving 13 bases not matched to a gene. Looked up from germline, CDR1 is MNHEY and CDR2 is SMNVEV (reference sequence). The CDR3 contains 14 residues. CDR3 sequence (DNA): TGTGCCACCTCTCGGGGAGGGAAAAGGGAGACCCAGTACTTC. Translation gives CATSRGGKRETQYF.

At least ten counts were recorded for this clonotype. The chain carries TRBV7-7 and TRBJ2-1, with 12 bases aligning to TRBD1. The length of the CDR3 is 14 residues. Germline CDR1 is SSHAT and CDR2 is FNYEAQ (reference sequence). The V gene end was trimmed by 5 bases and the J gene end by 11 bases; junction bases not matched to a gene: 7. DNA for the CDR3: TGTGCCAGCAGCCAGAAGGGACAGGGGGCTCAGCAGTTCTTC. This encodes CASSQKGQGAQQFF.

In this sample, this clonotype turned up a few times. The chain couples TRBV27 to TRBJ2-7; D is uncertain. Germline V lookup: CDR1 MNHEY, CDR2 SMNVEV (reference sequence). Trimming removed 5 bases at V and 4 bases at J, with 15 bases between. This CDR3 comprises 14 residues. The CDR3 reads CASSASGNQYEQYF. The CDR3 DNA reads as TGTGCCAGCAGTGCCTCCGGAAACCAGTACGAGCAGTACTTC.

This clonotype was seen a few times. The genes are TRBV7-2 and TRBJ2-1; D tentatively fits TRBD1 or TRBD2 (5 bases each). The CDR3 consists of 12 residues. Germline loops: CDR1 SGHTA, CDR2 FQGNSA. V gave up 3 bases and J gave up 10 bases, with 10 bases separating them. Written as DNA, the CDR3 is TGTGCCAGCAGCTTCTATCGGGACGAGCAGTTCTTC. Residues: CASSFYRDEQFF. Based on the CDR3 plus reference TRBV7-2 and TRBJ2-1, the full variable domain is GAGVSQSPSNKVTEKGKDVELRCDPISGHTALYWYRQSLGQGLEFLIYFQGNSAPDKSGLPSDRFSAERTGGSVSTLTIQRTQQEDSAVYLCASSFYRDEQFFGPGTRLTVL.

This clonotype was counted ten times or more. The chain joins TRBV20-1 to TRBJ1-5; unclear D gene. The CDR3 spans 13 residues. Germline CDR1 is DFQATT and CDR2 is SNEGSKA (reference sequence). Trimming took off 1 base at V and 4 bases at J, with 8 bases between the two ends. For the CDR3, the DNA is TGCAGTGCTAGAGGAGGGCTGAATCAGCCCCAGCATTTT. Its translation: CSARGGLNQPQHF.

The sample holds many counts of this clonotype. The chain recombines TRBV5-1 with TRBJ2-3; a weak D match, TRBD2 (6 bases). The germline CDR1 and CDR2 sequences are SGHRS and YFSETQ. CDR3 size: 16 residues. The ends were cut back, 4 bases at V and 2 bases at J, with 17 bases in the middle. DNA of the CDR3: TGCGCCAGCAGCACCTCCGGGACTCAATACACAGATACGCAGTATTTT. It is translated as CASSTSGTQYTDTQYF.